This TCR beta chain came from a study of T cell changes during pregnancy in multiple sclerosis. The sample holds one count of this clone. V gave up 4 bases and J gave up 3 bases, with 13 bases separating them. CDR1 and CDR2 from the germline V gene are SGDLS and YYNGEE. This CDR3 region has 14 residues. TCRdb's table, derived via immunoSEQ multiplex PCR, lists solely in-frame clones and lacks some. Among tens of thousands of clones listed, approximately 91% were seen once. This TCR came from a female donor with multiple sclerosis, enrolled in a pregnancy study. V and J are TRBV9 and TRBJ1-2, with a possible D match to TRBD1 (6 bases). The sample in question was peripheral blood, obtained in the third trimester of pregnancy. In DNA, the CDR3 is TGTGCCAGCAGCCCTGAGGACAGTTACTATGGCTACACCTTC. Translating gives CASSPEDSYYGYTF.